This T cell receptor (delta chain) stems from a study of γδ T cells in repeated Plasmodium falciparum infection. Study-level information: Malian samples came from no-transmission periods or across acute febrile malaria episodes.

Sequencing covered both gamma and delta TCR chains per sample. TCRdb reanalyzed the multiplex PCR reads using CATT. The sample has 80,000 to 95,000 delta-chain clones, over 1.3% seen once. Germline V gives CDR1 TSWWSYY, CDR2 QGS. This CDR3 region has 23 residues. This clone was observed a few times. An end of the junction differs from the germline gene, which may be a read error. The sample holds other DNA sequences that translate to the same CDR3. Gammadelta T cells were flow-sorted from PBMC into Vgamma9/Vdelta2+ and Vdelta2-negative populations for bulk analysis. The TCR comes from a pool of human donors (malaria-infected and uninfected, not separated). Sequencing used gamma-delta T cells from blood. This rearrangement joins TRDV1 to TRDJ1, with TRDD2 as a possible D gene (5 bases). CDR3 region: CALGEPTPLFKPKYFQDTDKLIF. The CDR3 DNA sequence: TGTGCTCTTGGGGAACCTACCCCCCTATTCAAACCCAAGTACTTCCAAGACACTGATAAACTCATCTTT.